These T cell receptor beta chains were read from a single sample in a study of regulatory T cells in long-lasting Graves disease. TCRdb redid the calling of the multiplex PCR reads with MiXCR, one entry per CDR3 protein. Of over 250,000 distinct CDR3 sequences in the sample, 22% were seen once. This specimen consisted of peripheral blood mononuclear cells (PBMCs), obtained when the disease was refractory, from a patient treated with antithyroid drugs. The receptors were sampled from a female donor with Graves disease. Both conserved end residues are part of each CDR3. The D gene is left open where the match is weak. The size of a clone is reported for some rows only, either as once, few or many, or as a class for expanded clones.

TRBJ2-1 | TRBV5-1 | once | NA | CASSLDTGYGEQFF | TGCGCCAGCAGCTTGGACACCGGTTACGGTGAGCAGTTCTTC
TRBJ2-1 | TRBV6-2/TRBV6-3 | NA | NA | CASSERPSRGSYEQFF | TGTGCCAGCAGTGAAAGGCCTAGCCGAGGGAGTTATGAGCAGTTCTTC
TRBJ2-7 | TRBV6-1 | few | TRBD2 | CASSRDHGTSGPYEQYF | TGTGCCAGCAGCCGAGATCATGGGACTAGCGGACCATACGAGCAGTACTTC
TRBJ1-1 | TRBV3-1 | many | NA | CASSQAGGSYNTEAFF | TGTGCCAGCAGCCAGGCGGGGGGCTCATACAACACTGAAGCTTTCTTT
TRBJ2-4 | TRBV28 | NA | TRBD1 | CASSGQGLGGAKNIQYF | TGTGCCAGCAGTGGACAGGGGCTGGGAGGAGCCAAAAACATTCAGTACTTC
TRBJ1-5 | TRBV19 | NA | NA | CASSIFADFYQPQHF | TGTGCCAGTAGTATATTCGCAGACTTTTATCAGCCCCAGCATTTT
TRBJ2-1 | TRBV29-1 | NA | NA | CSVLTLGAEQFF | TGCAGCGTTCTGACTCTGGGGGCTGAGCAGTTCTTC
TRBJ1-6 | TRBV20-1 | many | NA | CSARGGGGNSPLHF | TGCAGTGCCCGCGGTGGCGGTGGGAATTCACCCCTCCACTTT
TRBJ2-2 | TRBV28 | NA | TRBD2 | CASSFLAGANTGELFF | TGTGCCAGCAGTTTCCTAGCGGGAGCGAACACCGGGGAGCTGTTTTTT
TRBJ2-2 | TRBV28 | NA | TRBD1 | CASGEQGSNTGELFF | TGTGCCAGCGGGGAACAGGGGTCAAACACCGGGGAGCTGTTTTTT
TRBJ2-5 | TRBV27 | few | TRBD1 | CASSGTGYQETQYF | TGTGCCAGCAGCGGGACAGGGTACCAAGAGACCCAGTACTTC
TRBJ1-4 | TRBV29-1 | few | NA | CSVGHTANEKLFF | TGCAGCGTTGGCCACACGGCTAATGAAAAACTGTTTTTT
TRBJ2-3 | TRBV7-8 | NA | TRBD2 | CASSLGTSGRVDTQYF | TGTGCCAGCAGCCTGGGGACTAGCGGGAGGGTAGATACGCAGTATTTT
TRBJ1-2 | TRBV7-9 | NA | NA | CASSLGTTGGYTF | TGTGCCAGCAGCTTAGGCACTACGGGAGGCTACACCTTC
TRBJ2-5 | TRBV19 | NA | TRBD2 | CASSIGLAGGIYNEQYF | TGTGCCAGTAGTATAGGACTAGCGGGAGGGATTTACAATGAGCAGTACTTC
TRBJ2-7 | TRBV6-1 | many | NA | CASGRGTSVGYEQYF | TGTGCCAGCGGTCGCGGGACCTCCGTGGGCTACGAGCAGTACTTC
TRBJ1-1 | TRBV11-1 | many | NA | CASSFEGGNTEAFF | TGTGCCAGCAGCTTTGAAGGGGGGAACACTGAAGCTTTCTTT
TRBJ2-7 | TRBV16 | NA | NA | CASSQSEGNEQYF | TGTGCCAGCAGCCAATCGGAAGGGAACGAGCAGTACTTC
TRBJ2-7 | TRBV2 | NA | NA | CASKWLEGTYGQYF | TGTGCCAGCAAATGGCTGGAGGGTACCTACGGGCAGTACTTC
TRBJ2-6 | TRBV28 | NA | NA | CASSLFRSGGANVLTF | TGTGCCAGCAGTTTATTCAGGTCGGGAGGGGCCAACGTCCTGACTTTC
TRBJ1-5 | TRBV12-3/TRBV12-4 | NA | NA | CASSFWGHLTDQPQHF | TGTGCCAGCAGTTTTTGGGGACATCTAACCGATCAGCCCCAGCATTTT
TRBJ1-1 | TRBV15 | many | NA | CATSRPGRATEAFF | TGTGCCACCAGCAGACCTGGCCGGGCCACTGAAGCTTTCTTT
TRBJ2-5 | TRBV7-2 | NA | NA | CASSLQGRDQEIQYF | TGTGCCAGCAGCCTTCAAGGACGCGATCAAGAGATCCAGTACTTC
TRBJ1-1 | TRBV6-2/TRBV6-3 | many | NA | CASSPQEGGNTEAFF | TGTGCCAGCAGTCCCCAGGAGGGGGGGAACACTGAAGCTTTCTTT
TRBJ1-2 | TRBV20-1 | NA | NA | CSARSTDFHYGYTF | TGCAGTGCTAGATCAACAGATTTCCACTATGGCTACACCTTC
TRBJ2-7 | TRBV28 | NA | TRBD1 | CAGSLFGQGVEQYF | TGTGCCGGCAGTTTATTCGGACAGGGGGTCGAGCAGTACTTC
TRBJ2-7 | TRBV4-3 | NA | NA | CASSQDLTGNYEQYF | TGCGCCAGCAGCCAAGATCTGACGGGGAACTACGAGCAGTACTTC
TRBJ2-7 | TRBV3-1 | many | NA | CASSPGRLYEQYF | TGTGCCAGCAGCCCCGGCAGGTTATACGAGCAGTACTTC
TRBJ2-7 | TRBV9 | NA | NA | CASSGETYEKYF | TGTGCCAGCAGCGGAGAGACCTACGAGAAGTACTTC
TRBJ1-4 | TRBV4-3 | NA | NA | CASSQDRRGNEKLFF | TGCGCCAGCAGCCAAGATCGCCGGGGGAATGAAAAACTGTTTTTT